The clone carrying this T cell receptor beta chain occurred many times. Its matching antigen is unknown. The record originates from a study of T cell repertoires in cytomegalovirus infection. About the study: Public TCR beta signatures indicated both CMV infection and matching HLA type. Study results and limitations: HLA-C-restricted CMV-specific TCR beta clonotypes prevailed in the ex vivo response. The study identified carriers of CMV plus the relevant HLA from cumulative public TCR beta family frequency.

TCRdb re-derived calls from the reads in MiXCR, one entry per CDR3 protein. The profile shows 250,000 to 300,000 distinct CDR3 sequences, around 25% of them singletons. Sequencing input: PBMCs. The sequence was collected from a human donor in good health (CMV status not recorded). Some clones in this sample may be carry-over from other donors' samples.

In DNA form, the CDR3 reads TGTGCCAGCAGCCCCCAGGGGTATAATGGCTACACCTTC. It codes for CASSPQGYNGYTF. The V and J genes are TRBV7-2 and TRBJ1-2, with D perhaps matching TRBD1 (6 bases). Germline CDR1 reads SGHTA; CDR2 reads FQGNSA. This CDR3 is built from 13 residues. Trimming shortened V by 5 bases and J by 6 bases, and 13 bases separated the two germline ends.